The TCR beta chain under discussion was sequenced for a study of glioma-infiltrating T cells. Study in general: Samples included WHO grade II oligodendrogliomas or astrocytomas and initial-diagnosis grade IV glioblastomas. Around 1 million peripheral T cells were targeted at about 4- to 10-fold coverage. Study results and limitations: Non-neoplastic patients had below-expected tissue-blood divergence, while all gliomas exceeded expectation.

Amplification of TCR alpha and beta CDR3 regions from RNA used iRepertoire nested multiplex PCR. MiXCR was run by TCRdb on the multiplex PCR reads, yielding one entry per CDR3 protein. Among 400,000 or so distinct CDR3 sequences listed, roughly two fifths were seen once. The CDR3 consists of 16 residues. CDR1 and CDR2 from the germline V gene are MDHEN and SYDVKM. Trimming left V 6 bases short and J 4 bases short, with 22 bases between. This clonotype was detected a few times. The antigen is not known. Specimen: glioma tissue, nonneoplastic brain tissue, or PBMCs (not recorded which). The chain recombines TRBV28 with TRBJ2-7, with D possibly TRBD2 on 5 matching bases. This clonotype originated in a human donor with low-grade glioma or glioblastoma, undergoing nonglioma brain surgery, or in good health (not recorded which). Here the CDR3 reads CASRFTPDFIVYEQYF. As DNA, the CDR3 is TGTGCCAGCAGGTTTACCCCGGACTTTATAGTTTACGAGCAGTACTTC.